The source of this T cell receptor (beta chain) is a study of metastatic and nonmetastatic thyroid tumors (dated by TCRdb to the early 2020s). Regarding the research as a whole: For patients with malignant and with benign thyroid disease, the researchers compared repertoires between peripheral blood samples and tumor or nodule tissue samples. The paper as a whole reports these results and caveats: In both blood and tumor samples, malignant tumors were reported to have significantly higher TCR beta diversity than benign nodules.

No treatment had been received by any patient before thyroid surgery. The study retrospectively analysed patient clinical samples collected from about 2012 to 2018 using T-cell receptor beta sequencing. Libraries came from PCR. TCRdb shows the sequencer as Illumina HiSeq 4000. The TCR beta-chain CDR3 region of each patient was profiled by high-throughput sequencing. The paper's processing steps were these. A classifier to discriminate distant-metastatic papillary thyroid cancer patients was built from CDR3 differences across clinicopathological groups. The Shannon index was used to measure repertoire diversity, and the Morisita-Horn index was used to measure how similar tumor and blood repertoires were. TCRdb reworked the public reads: Q25 trimming with fastp, MiXCR clone assembly, productive beta chains retained. These V and J calls rely on TCRdb rather than the paper's analysis. This sample is represented by 18,000 or so clones; 25% to 30% of them were singletons. The ten largest make up less than 15% of the sample.

To note about this clone: The antigen it recognizes is unknown. No much larger clonotype is one base removed from it; base qualities were not supplied.

The sequence was obtained from a female donor with papillary thyroid cancer or a benign thyroid nodule (not recorded which). Some clones in this sample may be carry-over from other donors' samples. Material: tumor tissue.

The encoded CDR3 is CASSLDPGRNSPLHF. The DNA is as follows: TGTGCCAGCAGCTTAGACCCAGGGCGCAATTCACCCCTCCACTTT. This receptor chain uses TRBV11-2 and TRBJ1-6; tentative D gene TRBD1, with 5 bases matching. For CDR1 and CDR2, the germline V gene lists SGHAT and FQNNGV. Trimming at the junction amounts to 0 bases on V and 7 bases on J, and the germline ends lie 10 bases apart. From the cysteine through the phenylalanine, the CDR3 covers 15 amino acids. Just CDR3 DNA is preserved here, 45 bases in frame from base 1.